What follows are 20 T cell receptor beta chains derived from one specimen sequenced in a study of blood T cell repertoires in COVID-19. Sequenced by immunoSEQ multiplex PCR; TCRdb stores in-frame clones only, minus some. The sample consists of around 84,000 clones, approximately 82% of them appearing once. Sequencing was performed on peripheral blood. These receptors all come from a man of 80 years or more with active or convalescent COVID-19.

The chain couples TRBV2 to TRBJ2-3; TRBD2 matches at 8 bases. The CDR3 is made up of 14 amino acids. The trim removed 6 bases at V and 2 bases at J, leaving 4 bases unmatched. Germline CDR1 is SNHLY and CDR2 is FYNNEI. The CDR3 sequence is CASREREITDTQYF. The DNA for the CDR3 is TGTGCCAGCAGGGAGCGGGAGATCACAGATACGCAGTATTTT.

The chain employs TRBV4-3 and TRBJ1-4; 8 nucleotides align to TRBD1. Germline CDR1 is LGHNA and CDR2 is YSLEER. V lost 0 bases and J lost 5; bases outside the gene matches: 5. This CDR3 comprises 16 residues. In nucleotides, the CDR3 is TGCGCCAGCAGCCAAGATGTGAACAGGGGGAATGAAAAACTGTTTTTT. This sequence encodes CASSQDVNRGNEKLFF.

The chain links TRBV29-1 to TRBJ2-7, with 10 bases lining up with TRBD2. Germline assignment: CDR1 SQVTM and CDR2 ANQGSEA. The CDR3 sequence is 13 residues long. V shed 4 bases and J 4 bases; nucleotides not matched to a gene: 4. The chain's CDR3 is CSVGAGGWYEQYF. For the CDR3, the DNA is TGCAGCGTTGGAGCGGGGGGGTGGTACGAGCAGTACTTC.

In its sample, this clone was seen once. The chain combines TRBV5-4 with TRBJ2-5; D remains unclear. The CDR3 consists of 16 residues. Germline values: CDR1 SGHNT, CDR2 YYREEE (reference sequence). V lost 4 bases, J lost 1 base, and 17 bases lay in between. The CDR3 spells CASSPATLRFQETQYF. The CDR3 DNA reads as TGTGCCAGCAGCCCCGCGACGCTCAGGTTCCAAGAGACCCAGTACTTC.

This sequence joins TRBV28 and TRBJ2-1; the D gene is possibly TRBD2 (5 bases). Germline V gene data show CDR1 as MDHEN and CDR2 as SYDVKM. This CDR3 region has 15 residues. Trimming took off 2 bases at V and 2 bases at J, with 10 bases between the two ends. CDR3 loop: CASSLAGTAYNEQFF. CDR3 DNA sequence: TGTGCCAGCAGTTTAGCGGGTACGGCCTACAATGAGCAGTTCTTC.

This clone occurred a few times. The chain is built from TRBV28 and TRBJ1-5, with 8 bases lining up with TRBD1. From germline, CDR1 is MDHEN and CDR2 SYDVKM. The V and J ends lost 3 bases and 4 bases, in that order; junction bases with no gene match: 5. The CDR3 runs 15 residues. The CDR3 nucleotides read TGTGCCAGCAGTTTCGGACAGGGTGGGAATCAGCCCCAGCATTTT. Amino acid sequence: CASSFGQGGNQPQHF.

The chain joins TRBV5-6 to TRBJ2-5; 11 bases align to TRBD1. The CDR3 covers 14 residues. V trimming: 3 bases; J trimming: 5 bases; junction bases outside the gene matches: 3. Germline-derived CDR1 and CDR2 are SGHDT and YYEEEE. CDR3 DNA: TGTGCCAGCAGCTGGACAGGGGGCCGGGAGACCCAGTACTTC. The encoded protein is CASSWTGGRETQYF.

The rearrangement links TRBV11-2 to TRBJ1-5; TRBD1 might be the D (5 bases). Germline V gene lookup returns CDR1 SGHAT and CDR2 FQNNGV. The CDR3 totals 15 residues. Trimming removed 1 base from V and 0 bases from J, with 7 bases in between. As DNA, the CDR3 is TGTGCCAGCAGCTTAGGGGGGGTTAGCAATCAGCCCCAGCATTTT. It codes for CASSLGGVSNQPQHF.

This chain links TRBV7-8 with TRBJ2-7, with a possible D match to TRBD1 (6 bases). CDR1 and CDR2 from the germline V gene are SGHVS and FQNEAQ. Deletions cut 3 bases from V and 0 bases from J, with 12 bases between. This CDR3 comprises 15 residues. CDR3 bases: TGTGCCAGCAGCTTCTCGACAGGACGCTCCTACGAGCAGTACTTC. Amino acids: CASSFSTGRSYEQYF. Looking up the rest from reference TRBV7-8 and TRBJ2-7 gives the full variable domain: GAGVSQSPRYKVAKRGQDVALRCDPISGHVSLFWYQQALGQGPEFLTYFQNEAQLDKSGLPSDRFFAERPEGSVSTLKIQRTQQEDSAVYLCASSFSTGRSYEQYFGPGTRLTVT.

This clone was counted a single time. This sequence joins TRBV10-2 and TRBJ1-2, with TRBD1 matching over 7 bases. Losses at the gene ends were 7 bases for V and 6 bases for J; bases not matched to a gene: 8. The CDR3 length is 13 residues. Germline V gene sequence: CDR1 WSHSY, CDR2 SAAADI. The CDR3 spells CASTPTGANGYTF. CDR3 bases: TGCGCCAGCACCCCTACAGGGGCGAATGGCTACACCTTC.

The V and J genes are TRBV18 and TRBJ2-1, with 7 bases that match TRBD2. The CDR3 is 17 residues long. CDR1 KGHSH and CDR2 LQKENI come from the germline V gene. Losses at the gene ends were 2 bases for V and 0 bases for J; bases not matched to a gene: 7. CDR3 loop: CASSPGGSRSSYNEQFF. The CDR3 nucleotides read TGTGCCAGCTCACCAGGCGGGAGCCGTAGCTCCTACAATGAGCAGTTCTTC.

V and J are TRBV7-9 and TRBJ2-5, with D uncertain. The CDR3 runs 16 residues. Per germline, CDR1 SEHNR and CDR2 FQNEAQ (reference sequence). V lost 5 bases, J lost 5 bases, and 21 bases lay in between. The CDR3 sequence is CASSPPRPPNEETQYF. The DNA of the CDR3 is TGTGCCAGCAGCCCGCCTAGGCCTCCTAACGAGGAGACCCAGTACTTC.

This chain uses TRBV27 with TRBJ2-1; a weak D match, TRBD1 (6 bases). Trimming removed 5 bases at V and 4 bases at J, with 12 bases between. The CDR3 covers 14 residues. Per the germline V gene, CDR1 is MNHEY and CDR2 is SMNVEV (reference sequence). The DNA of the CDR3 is TGTGCCAGCAGTACCAGGGGTCAATACAATGAGCAGTTCTTC. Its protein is CASSTRGQYNEQFF.

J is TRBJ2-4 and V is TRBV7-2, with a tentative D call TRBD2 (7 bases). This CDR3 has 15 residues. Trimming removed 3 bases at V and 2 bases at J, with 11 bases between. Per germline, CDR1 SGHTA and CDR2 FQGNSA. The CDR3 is CASSLGGATKNIQYF. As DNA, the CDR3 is TGTGCCAGCAGCTTGGGGGGGGCGACCAAAAACATTCAGTACTTC. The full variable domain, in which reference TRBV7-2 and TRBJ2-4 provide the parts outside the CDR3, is GAGVSQSPSNKVTEKGKDVELRCDPISGHTALYWYRQSLGQGLEFLIYFQGNSAPDKSGLPSDRFSAERTGGSVSTLTIQRTQQEDSAVYLCASSLGGATKNIQYFGAGTRLSVL.

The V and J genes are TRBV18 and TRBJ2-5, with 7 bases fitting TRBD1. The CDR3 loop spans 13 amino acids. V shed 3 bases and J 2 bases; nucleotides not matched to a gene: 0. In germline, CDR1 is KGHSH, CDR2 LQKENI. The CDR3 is CASSPDRQETQYF. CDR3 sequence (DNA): TGTGCCAGCTCACCGGACAGGCAAGAGACCCAGTACTTC.

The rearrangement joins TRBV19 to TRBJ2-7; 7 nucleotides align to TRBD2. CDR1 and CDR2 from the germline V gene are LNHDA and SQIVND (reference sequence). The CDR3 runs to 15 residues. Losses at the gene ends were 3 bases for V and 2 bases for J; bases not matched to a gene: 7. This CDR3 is CASSIGGVRAYEQYF. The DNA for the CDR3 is TGTGCCAGTAGTATTGGGGGGGTGCGGGCCTACGAGCAGTACTTC.

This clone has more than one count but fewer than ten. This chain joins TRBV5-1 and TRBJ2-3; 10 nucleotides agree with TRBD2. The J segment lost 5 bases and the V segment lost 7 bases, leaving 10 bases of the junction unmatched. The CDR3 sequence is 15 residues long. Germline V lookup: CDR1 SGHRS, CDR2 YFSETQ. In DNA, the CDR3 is TGCGCCAGCGGCCCCAGGACTAGCGGCCTAGATACGCAGTATTTT. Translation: CASGPRTSGLDTQYF. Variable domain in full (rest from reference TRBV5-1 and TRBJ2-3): KAGVTQTPRYLIKTRGQQVTLSCSPISGHRSVSWYQQTPGQGLQFLFEYFSETQRNKGNFPGRFSGRQFSNSRSEMNVSTLELGDSALYLCASGPRTSGLDTQYFGPGTRLTVL.

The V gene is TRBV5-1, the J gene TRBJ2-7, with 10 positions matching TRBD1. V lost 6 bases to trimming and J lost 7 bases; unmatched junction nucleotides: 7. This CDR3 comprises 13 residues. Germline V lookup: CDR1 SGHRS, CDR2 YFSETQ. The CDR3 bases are TGCGCCAGCAACCGACAGGGGGCTTTGGAGCAGTACTTC. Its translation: CASNRQGALEQYF. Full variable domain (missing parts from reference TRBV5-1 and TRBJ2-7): KAGVTQTPRYLIKTRGQQVTLSCSPISGHRSVSWYQQTPGQGLQFLFEYFSETQRNKGNFPGRFSGRQFSNSRSEMNVSTLELGDSALYLCASNRQGALEQYFGPGTRLTVT.

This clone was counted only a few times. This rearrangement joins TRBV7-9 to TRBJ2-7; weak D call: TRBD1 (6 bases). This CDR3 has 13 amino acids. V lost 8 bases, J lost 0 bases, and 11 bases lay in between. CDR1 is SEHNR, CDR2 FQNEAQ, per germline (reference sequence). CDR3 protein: CASWDTSSYEQYF. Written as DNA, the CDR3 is TGTGCCAGCTGGGACACTAGCTCCTACGAGCAGTACTTC.

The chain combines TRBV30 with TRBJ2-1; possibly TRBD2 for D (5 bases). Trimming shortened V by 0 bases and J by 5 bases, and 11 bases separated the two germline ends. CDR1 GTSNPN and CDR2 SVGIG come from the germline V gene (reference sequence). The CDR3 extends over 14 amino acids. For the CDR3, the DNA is TGTGCCTGGAGTGTGGCGCTGGAGGACAATGAGCAGTTCTTC. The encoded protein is CAWSVALEDNEQFF.